The 27 T cell receptor beta chains below all came from one sample that was sequenced in a study of shared clonotypes between healthy human individuals. Libraries were prepared by immunoSEQ multiplex PCR; TCRdb keeps only in-frame clonotypes and omits some of them. There are about 1,900,000 clones in the sample; over 85% occur only once, and roughly 1% lies in the top ten. Terminally differentiated effector memory CD45RA+ cells were excluded by CCR7 positive selection of CD45RO-negative cells. Sequencing input: naive CD8+ T cells sorted from blood. Receptors were obtained from a man younger than 30 in good health.

In DNA, the CDR3 is TGTGCCAGCAGCAAGACAACCGGCTACGAGCAGTACTTC. Translating it yields CASSKTTGYEQYF. The J gene is TRBJ2-7, the V gene TRBV7-6; D is uncertain. This CDR3 is 13 amino acids long. CDR1 is SGHVS and CDR2 is FNYEAQ in the germline V gene. V was clipped by 5 bases and J by 3 bases, with 11 bases between them.

The rearrangement uses TRBV13 and TRBJ1-1; TRBD1 matches 8 bases. The CDR3 is made up of 12 amino acids. With V trimmed by 4 bases and J by 7 bases, 2 bases remained unmatched. Germline CDR1 and CDR2: PRHDT and FYEKMQ (reference sequence). In DNA form, the CDR3 reads TGTGCCAGCAGCTACAGGGGGGGTGAAGCTTTCTTT. It is translated as CASSYRGGEAFF. The full variable domain, completed using reference TRBV13 and TRBJ1-1, is AAGVIQSPRHLIKEKRETATLKCYPIPRHDTVYWYQQGPGQDPQFLISFYEKMQSDKGSIPDRFSAQQFSDYHSELNMSSLELGDSALYFCASSYRGGEAFFGQGTRLTVV.

This clone was seen once. The rearrangement uses TRBV5-4 and TRBJ1-3; 7 nucleotides agree with TRBD1. The CDR3 has 16 amino acids. CDR1 and CDR2 from the germline V gene are SGHNT and YYREEE (reference sequence). V was pared by 3 bases and J by 0 bases, with 6 bases of the junction left unmatched. As DNA, the CDR3 is TGTGCCAGCAGCTGGGGGACAGCTCTCTCTGGAAACACCATATATTTT. It is translated as CASSWGTALSGNTIYF.

The chain is built from TRBV4-1 and TRBJ1-2; D perhaps matches TRBD1 (5 bases). Per the germline V gene, CDR1 is MGHRA and CDR2 is YSYEKL. V was shortened by 5 bases and J by 4 bases, with 17 bases between the two germline ends. CDR3 length equals 15 residues. The CDR3, as DNA: TGCGCCAGCAGCTCCCGACAGACGAATGGCTATGGCTACACCTTC. Translated: CASSSRQTNGYGYTF.

The J gene is TRBJ2-7, the V gene TRBV13; D may match TRBD1 or TRBD2 (5 bases each). The germline V gene has CDR1 PRHDT and CDR2 FYEKMQ (reference sequence). The CDR3 sequence is 15 residues long. The V gene lost 2 bases and the J gene lost 2 bases, with 13 bases spanning the gap. Written as DNA, the CDR3 is TGTGCCAGCAGCTTAACGGGGCTAGTTCCCTACGAGCAGTACTTC. Amino acid sequence: CASSLTGLVPYEQYF.

The chain has TRBV6-1 and TRBJ1-1; D remains ambiguous. The CDR3 loop spans 13 amino acids. Trimming took off 1 base at V and 0 bases at J, with 3 bases between the two ends. Per the germline V gene, CDR1 is MNHNS and CDR2 is SASEGT. The CDR3 DNA reads TGTGCCAGCAGTGAAGAGGTGAACACTGAAGCTTTCTTT. Its translation is CASSEEVNTEAFF.

The V and J genes are TRBV7-9 and TRBJ2-7; 11 positions match TRBD1. Germline assignment: CDR1 SEHNR and CDR2 FQNEAQ (reference sequence). The CDR3 loop spans 15 amino acids. Trimming removed 4 bases from V and 3 bases from J; junction bases left unmatched: 5. CDR3 coding DNA: TGTGCCAGCAGCTGGAGGACAGGGGGCTTCTACGAGCAGTACTTC. Protein: CASSWRTGGFYEQYF.

The chain is built from TRBV7-8 and TRBJ2-7, with TRBD1 matching over 10 bases. The V gene end was trimmed by 5 bases and the J gene end by 4 bases; junction bases not matched to a gene: 8. The CDR3 extends over 15 amino acids. The germline V gene encodes CDR1 SGHVS and CDR2 FQNEAQ. CDR3 residues: CASSAPDRGRYEQYF. The CDR3 bases are TGTGCCAGCAGCGCCCCCGACAGGGGGCGGTACGAGCAGTACTTC. Variable domain in full (rest from reference TRBV7-8 and TRBJ2-7): GAGVSQSPRYKVAKRGQDVALRCDPISGHVSLFWYQQALGQGPEFLTYFQNEAQLDKSGLPSDRFFAERPEGSVSTLKIQRTQQEDSAVYLCASSAPDRGRYEQYFGPGTRLTVT.

The rearrangement uses TRBV6-1 and TRBJ1-1; D is unclear. Trimming cost V 2 bases and J 4 bases, with 14 bases left between them. Germline V lookup: CDR1 MNHNS, CDR2 SASEGT. This CDR3 is built from 15 residues. CDR3 bases: TGTGCCAGCAGTGAATTCGGGGAAGGATTCACTGAAGCTTTCTTT. Translated: CASSEFGEGFTEAFF.

The chain employs TRBV2 and TRBJ2-7; D may be TRBD2 (5 bases). Germline V CDR1 and CDR2: SNHLY, FYNNEI. Trimming shortened V by 5 bases and J by 0 bases, and 14 bases separated the two germline ends. The CDR3 loop spans 15 amino acids. CDR3 protein: CASSLGSTYSYEQYF. The CDR3 nucleotides read TGTGCCAGCAGTTTAGGGAGCACATACTCCTACGAGCAGTACTTC.

The rearrangement joins TRBV7-2 to TRBJ2-1; a weak D match, TRBD2 (6 bases). This CDR3 is built from 13 residues. Germline-derived CDR1 and CDR2 are SGHTA and FQGNSA. V was clipped by 11 bases and J by 4 bases, with 15 bases between them. DNA for the CDR3: TGTGCCGGAGGCCCGGGACTGTACAATGAGCAGTTCTTC. Its protein is CAGGPGLYNEQFF.

The chain combines TRBV15 with TRBJ2-1, with 8 bases identical to TRBD1. The germline V gene encodes CDR1 LNHNV and CDR2 YYDKDF (reference sequence). The length of the CDR3 is 15 residues. V dropped 8 bases and J dropped 4; count of bases not matched to a gene: 10. DNA for the CDR3: TGTGCCACCTCGAACGAACAGGGGGAGTACAATGAGCAGTTCTTC. This gives the protein CATSNEQGEYNEQFF.

The genes are TRBV25-1 and TRBJ2-3; no firm D call. The ends were cut back, 4 bases at V and 6 bases at J, with 5 bases in the middle. CDR3 size: 11 residues. In germline, CDR1 is MGHDK, CDR2 SYGVNS. CDR3 nucleotides: TGTGCCAGCAGTGTTATGGATACGCAGTATTTT. Its translation: CASSVMDTQYF.

The CDR3 region has the DNA TGTGCCAGCAGTTTGGTGGAGAGCAATCAGCCCCAGCATTTT. Translated: CASSLVESNQPQHF. V is TRBV28 and J is TRBJ1-5; D ambiguous. Germline CDR1 reads MDHEN; CDR2 reads SYDVKM. Trimming cost V 3 bases and J 1 base, with 7 bases left between them. The CDR3 is made up of 14 amino acids.

The rearrangement links TRBV5-1 to TRBJ2-7; D uncertain. The germline CDR1 and CDR2 sequences are SGHRS and YFSETQ. The ends were cut back, 1 base at V and 4 bases at J, with 9 bases in the middle. This CDR3 comprises 13 residues. CDR3 sequence (DNA): TGCGCCAGCAGCTTGTCACAGAGTTACGAGCAGTACTTC. This codes for CASSLSQSYEQYF.

This chain uses TRBV13 with TRBJ2-1; D gene uncertain. Trimming left V 5 bases short and J 5 bases short, with 13 bases between. The germline V gene encodes CDR1 PRHDT and CDR2 FYEKMQ (reference sequence). The CDR3 consists of 14 residues. The CDR3 DNA follows: TGTGCCAGCAGCCCGACCCGGGCGGACAATGAGCAGTTCTTC. Protein sequence: CASSPTRADNEQFF.

This clone has just one count. The chain carries TRBV4-1 and TRBJ2-7; tentatively, D is TRBD1 (5 bases). V was pared by 1 base and J by 2 bases, with 24 bases between. This CDR3 comprises 19 residues. CDR1 and CDR2 (germline): MGHRA, YSYEKL. The CDR3 here is CASSQVVSSRQGEPYEQYF. CDR3 nucleotide sequence: TGCGCCAGCAGCCAAGTGGTGAGTAGTCGGCAGGGCGAACCCTACGAGCAGTACTTC.

The chain has TRBV9 and TRBJ2-7; 10 bases fit TRBD2. Germline V gene lookup returns CDR1 SGDLS and CDR2 YYNGEE. V lost 4 bases and J lost 3; bases outside the gene matches: 4. CDR3 length: 14 residues. The DNA of the CDR3 is TGTGCCAGCAGCTTCGGGACTAGCGACTACGAGCAGTACTTC. It encodes CASSFGTSDYEQYF.

The gene calls are TRBV11-3 and TRBJ2-3, with D possibly TRBD2 on 5 matching bases. CDR3 length: 16 amino acids. Germline assignment: CDR1 SGHNT and CDR2 YENEEA. The V and J ends lost 1 base and 2 bases respectively, with 13 bases between them. The CDR3 sequence is CASSLGGVGITDTQYF. DNA for the CDR3: TGTGCCAGCAGCTTAGGGGGAGTGGGAATCACAGATACGCAGTATTTT.

The chain carries TRBV4-1 and TRBJ2-1, with D hard to call. Germline V gene data show CDR1 as MGHRA and CDR2 as YSYEKL. Trimming cost V 1 base and J 10 bases, with 11 bases left between them. The CDR3 totals 13 residues. The CDR3: CASSQAGVGEQFF. The CDR3 DNA follows: TGCGCCAGCAGCCAAGCTGGGGTTGGGGAGCAGTTCTTC.

The CDR3 loop reads CASSLNQGSAYEQYF. The CDR3 nucleotides are TGTGCCAGCAGCCTCAATCAGGGGTCAGCCTACGAGCAGTACTTC. The rearrangement joins TRBV27 to TRBJ2-7; weak D call: TRBD1 (6 bases). The V and J ends lost 6 bases and 2 bases respectively, with 17 bases between them. CDR3 length: 15 amino acids. Germline V gene lookup returns CDR1 MNHEY and CDR2 SMNVEV (reference sequence).

J is TRBJ1-2 and V is TRBV27, with no clear D. The germline CDR1 and CDR2 sequences are MNHEY and SMNVEV (reference sequence). V gave up 5 bases and J gave up 3 bases, with 16 bases separating them. The CDR3 sequence is 15 residues long. CDR3 sequence: CASSRVPGLDYGYTF. CDR3 DNA: TGTGCCAGCAGTCGCGTACCGGGCCTAGACTATGGCTACACCTTC.

The rearrangement links TRBV5-1 to TRBJ2-2, with 8 bases matching TRBD2. This CDR3 spans 18 amino acids. Trimming at V came to 0 bases and at J to 7 bases, leaving 14 bases not matched to a gene. CDR1 and CDR2 from the germline V gene are SGHRS and YFSETQ. CDR3 sequence reads: CASSLATIKAGVNGELFF. The CDR3 bases are TGCGCCAGCAGCTTGGCAACGATCAAAGCGGGAGTGAACGGGGAGCTGTTTTTT.

Comments on this clone: Additional DNA sequences in this sample encode the identical CDR3. CDR3: CASSFRGADGYTF. In DNA, the CDR3 is TGTGCCAGCAGCTTTAGGGGGGCCGATGGCTACACCTTC. The V and J genes are TRBV5-4 and TRBJ1-2; a weak D match, TRBD1 (6 bases). V shed 2 bases and J shed 6 bases, with 11 bases lying between them. The V gene's germline CDR1 is SGHNT and CDR2 YYREEE (reference sequence). CDR3 length: 13 amino acids. Together with reference TRBV5-4 and TRBJ1-2, the CDR3 gives the full variable domain: ETGVTQSPTHLIKTRGQQVTLRCSSQSGHNTVSWYQQALGQGPQFIFQYYREEENGRGNFPPRFSGLQFPNYSSELNVNALELDDSALYLCASSFRGADGYTFGSGTRLTVV.

A remark on this clone: Other DNA sequences in this sample translate to the same CDR3. This chain connects TRBV2 to TRBJ2-7; possible D gene TRBD1, 5 bases. CDR3 length: 13 residues. V was trimmed by 6 bases and J by 0 bases, leaving 9 bases between them. Germline CDR1 is SNHLY and CDR2 is FYNNEI. The CDR3 protein is CASSPGASYEQYF. The CDR3 DNA reads as TGTGCCAGCAGCCCTGGGGCCTCCTACGAGCAGTACTTC.

The genes are TRBV6-1 and TRBJ2-3, with TRBD1 matching over 8 bases. CDR3 length equals 15 residues. Germline V gene lookup returns CDR1 MNHNS and CDR2 SASEGT. The ends lost 3 bases at V and 4 bases at J; junction bases unmatched: 6. The CDR3 DNA sequence: TGTGCCAGCAGTGACCTAGGACAGGGCGCAGATACGCAGTATTTT. It yields the protein CASSDLGQGADTQYF.

This sequence joins TRBV4-1 and TRBJ1-3, with D perhaps TRBD1 (5 bases). CDR1 is MGHRA, CDR2 YSYEKL, per germline. The CDR3 runs to 16 residues. Trimming cost V 5 bases and J 0 bases, with 14 bases left between them. CDR3 DNA: TGCGCCAGCAGCTTTGGGACCGTAGCCTCTGGAAACACCATATATTTT. Protein: CASSFGTVASGNTIYF.